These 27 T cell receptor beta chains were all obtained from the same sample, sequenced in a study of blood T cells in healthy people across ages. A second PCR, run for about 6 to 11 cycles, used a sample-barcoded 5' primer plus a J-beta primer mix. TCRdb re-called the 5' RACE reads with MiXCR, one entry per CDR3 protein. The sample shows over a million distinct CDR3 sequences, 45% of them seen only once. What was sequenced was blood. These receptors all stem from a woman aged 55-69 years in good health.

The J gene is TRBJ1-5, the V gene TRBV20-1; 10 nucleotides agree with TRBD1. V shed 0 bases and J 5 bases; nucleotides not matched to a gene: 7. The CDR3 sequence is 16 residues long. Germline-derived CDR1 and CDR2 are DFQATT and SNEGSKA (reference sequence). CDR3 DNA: TGCAGTGCTAGAGATCGGGGGACAGGGGATTATCAGCCCCAGCATTTT. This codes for CSARDRGTGDYQPQHF.

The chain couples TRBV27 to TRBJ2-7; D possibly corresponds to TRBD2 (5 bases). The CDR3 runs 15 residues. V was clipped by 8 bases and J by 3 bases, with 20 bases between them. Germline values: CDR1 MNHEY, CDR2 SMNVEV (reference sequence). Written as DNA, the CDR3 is TGTGCCAGCGGCCCATCGGGGAAGCATCACTACGAGCAGTACTTC. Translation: CASGPSGKHHYEQYF.

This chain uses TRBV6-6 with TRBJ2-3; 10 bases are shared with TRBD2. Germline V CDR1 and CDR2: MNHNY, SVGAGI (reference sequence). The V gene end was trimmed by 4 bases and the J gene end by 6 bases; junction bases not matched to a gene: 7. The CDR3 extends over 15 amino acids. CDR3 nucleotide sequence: TGTGCCAGCAGTTCACTAGCGGGAAACAGGGATACGCAGTATTTT. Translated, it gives CASSSLAGNRDTQYF.

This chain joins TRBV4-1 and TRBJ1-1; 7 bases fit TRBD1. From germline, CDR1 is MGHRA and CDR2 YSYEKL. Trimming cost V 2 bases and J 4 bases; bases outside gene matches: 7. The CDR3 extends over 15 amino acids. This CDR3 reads CASSQTMTGFTEAFF. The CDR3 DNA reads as TGCGCCAGCAGCCAAACTATGACAGGGTTCACTGAAGCTTTCTTT.

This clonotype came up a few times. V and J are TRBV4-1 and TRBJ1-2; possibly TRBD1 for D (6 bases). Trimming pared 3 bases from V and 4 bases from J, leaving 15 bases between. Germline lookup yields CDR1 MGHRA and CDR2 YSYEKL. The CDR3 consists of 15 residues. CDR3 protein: CASSHSTGLGYGYTF. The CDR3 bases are TGCGCCAGCAGCCATTCGACAGGTCTGGGCTATGGCTACACCTTC.

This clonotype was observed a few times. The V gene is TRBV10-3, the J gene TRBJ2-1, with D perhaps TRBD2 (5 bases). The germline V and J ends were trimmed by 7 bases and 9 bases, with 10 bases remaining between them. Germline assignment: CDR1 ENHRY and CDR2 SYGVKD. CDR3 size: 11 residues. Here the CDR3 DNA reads TGTGCCATCATGGATGGAGGTGAGCAGTTCTTC. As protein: CAIMDGGEQFF.

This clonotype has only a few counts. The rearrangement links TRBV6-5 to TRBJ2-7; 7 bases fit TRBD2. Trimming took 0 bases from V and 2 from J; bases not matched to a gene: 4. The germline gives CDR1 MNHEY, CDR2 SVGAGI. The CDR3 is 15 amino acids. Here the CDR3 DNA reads TGTGCCAGCAGTTACTCGGCGGGAGCAACCTACGAGCAGTACTTC. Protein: CASSYSAGATYEQYF.

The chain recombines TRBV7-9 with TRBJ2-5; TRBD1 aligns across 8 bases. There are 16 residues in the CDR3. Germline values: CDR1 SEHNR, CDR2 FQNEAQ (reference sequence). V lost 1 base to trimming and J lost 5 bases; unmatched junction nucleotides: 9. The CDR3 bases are TGTGCCAGCAGCTTAGGGACAGGGATCCCAGTTGAGACCCAGTACTTC. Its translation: CASSLGTGIPVETQYF.

For the CDR3, the DNA is TGTGCCAGCAGCGGACGGACTAGCGGGGCAGGCGAGCAGTACTTC. Translated, it gives CASSGRTSGAGEQYF. The chain carries TRBV7-2 and TRBJ2-5; TRBD2 matches 12 bases. The J call may be mistaken, given a closer DNA end match to TRBJ2-7. This CDR3 is 15 amino acids long. In germline, CDR1 is SGHTA, CDR2 FQGNSA.

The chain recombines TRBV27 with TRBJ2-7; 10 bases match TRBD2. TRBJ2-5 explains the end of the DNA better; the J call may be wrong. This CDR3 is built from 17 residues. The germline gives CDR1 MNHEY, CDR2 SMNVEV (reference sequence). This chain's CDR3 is CASSSQTSGSGVETQYF. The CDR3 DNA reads TGTGCCAGCAGTTCCCAGACTAGCGGGTCTGGGGTTGAGACCCAGTACTTC.

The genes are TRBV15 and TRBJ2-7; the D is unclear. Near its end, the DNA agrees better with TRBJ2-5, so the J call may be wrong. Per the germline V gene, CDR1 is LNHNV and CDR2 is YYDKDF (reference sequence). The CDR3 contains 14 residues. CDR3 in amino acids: CATSRARAGETQYF. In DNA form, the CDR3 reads TGTGCCACCAGCAGAGCAAGGGCCGGGGAGACCCAGTACTTC.

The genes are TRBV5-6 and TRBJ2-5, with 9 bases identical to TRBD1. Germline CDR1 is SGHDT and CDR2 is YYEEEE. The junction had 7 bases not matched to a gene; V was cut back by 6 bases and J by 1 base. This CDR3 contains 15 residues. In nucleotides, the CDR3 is TGTGCCAGCAAAGCTACAGGGGGCCCCCAAGAGACCCAGTACTTC. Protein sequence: CASKATGGPQETQYF.

CDR3 sequence: CSARDGTGGMYGYTF. The CDR3 region has the DNA TGCAGTGCTAGAGACGGGACAGGGGGGATGTATGGCTACACCTTC. This sequence joins TRBV20-1 and TRBJ1-2; 11 bases line up with TRBD1. With 0 bases clipped from V and 5 bases from J, the junction kept 5 bases outside the gene matches. Germline assignment: CDR1 DFQATT and CDR2 SNEGSKA (reference sequence). There are 15 residues in the CDR3.

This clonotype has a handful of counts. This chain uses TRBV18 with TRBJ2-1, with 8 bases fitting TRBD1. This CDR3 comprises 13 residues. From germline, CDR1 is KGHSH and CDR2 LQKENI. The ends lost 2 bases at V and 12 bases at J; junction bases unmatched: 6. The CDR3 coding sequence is TGTGCCAGCTCACCAGGACAGGGCGATGGGCAGTTCTTC. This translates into CASSPGQGDGQFF.

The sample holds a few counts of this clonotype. The CDR3, as DNA: TGCAGTGCTAGCCCCTTCGGGAAATCGGTCGGGGAGCTGTTTTTT. This gives the protein CSASPFGKSVGELFF. The J gene is TRBJ2-2, the V gene TRBV20-1; tentative D call: TRBD2 (5 bases). V shed 3 bases and J shed 7 bases, with 18 bases lying between them. The germline V gene encodes CDR1 DFQATT and CDR2 SNEGSKA (reference sequence). CDR3 length equals 15 residues.

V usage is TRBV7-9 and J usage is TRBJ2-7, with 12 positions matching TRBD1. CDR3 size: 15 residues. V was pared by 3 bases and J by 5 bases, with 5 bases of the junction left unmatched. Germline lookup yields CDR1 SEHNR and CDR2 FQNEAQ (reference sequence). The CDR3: CASSFSGTGGDEQYF. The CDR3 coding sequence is TGTGCCAGCAGCTTTTCCGGGACAGGGGGCGACGAGCAGTACTTC. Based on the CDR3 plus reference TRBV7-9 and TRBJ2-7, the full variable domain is DTGVSQNPRHKITKRGQNVTFRCDPISEHNRLYWYRQTLGQGPEFLTYFQNEAQLEKSRLLSDRFSAERPKGSFSTLEIQRTEQGDSAMYLCASSFSGTGGDEQYFGPGTRLTVT.

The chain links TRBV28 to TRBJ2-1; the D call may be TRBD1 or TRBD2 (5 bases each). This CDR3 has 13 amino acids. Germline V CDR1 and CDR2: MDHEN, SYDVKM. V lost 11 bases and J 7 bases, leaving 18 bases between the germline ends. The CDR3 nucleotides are TGTGCCGGAGCGAGGGGTAATACAAATGAGCAGTTCTTC. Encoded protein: CAGARGNTNEQFF.

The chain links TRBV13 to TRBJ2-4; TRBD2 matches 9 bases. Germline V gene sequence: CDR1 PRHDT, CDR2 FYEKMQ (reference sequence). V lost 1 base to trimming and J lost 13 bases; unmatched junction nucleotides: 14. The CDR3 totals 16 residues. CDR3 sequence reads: CASSLALAGTGNEQYF. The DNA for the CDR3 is TGTGCCAGCAGCTTAGCGCTAGCGGGGACTGGCAATGAGCAGTACTTC.

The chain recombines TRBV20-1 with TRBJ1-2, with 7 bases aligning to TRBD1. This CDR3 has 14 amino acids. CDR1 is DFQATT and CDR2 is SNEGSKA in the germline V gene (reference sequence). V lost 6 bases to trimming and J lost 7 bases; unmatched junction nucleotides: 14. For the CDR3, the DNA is TGCAGTGCCAACCGTCGACAGGGAGGTTTTGGCTACACCTTC. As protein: CSANRRQGGFGYTF.

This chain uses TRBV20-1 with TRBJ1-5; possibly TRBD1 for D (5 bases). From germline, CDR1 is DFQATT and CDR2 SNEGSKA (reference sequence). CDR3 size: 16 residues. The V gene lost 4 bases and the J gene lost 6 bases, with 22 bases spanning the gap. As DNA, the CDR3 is TGCAGTGCTATCCTAGGGACGGGAGTTCACGGTCAGCCCCAGCATTTT. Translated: CSAILGTGVHGQPQHF.

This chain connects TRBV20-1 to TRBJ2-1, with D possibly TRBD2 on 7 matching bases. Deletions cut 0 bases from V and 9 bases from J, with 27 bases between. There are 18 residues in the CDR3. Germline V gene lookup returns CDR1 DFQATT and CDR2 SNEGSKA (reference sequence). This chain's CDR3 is CSARDLWALGGGPGEQFF. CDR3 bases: TGCAGTGCTAGAGATTTGTGGGCTCTAGGGGGAGGGCCGGGTGAGCAGTTCTTC.

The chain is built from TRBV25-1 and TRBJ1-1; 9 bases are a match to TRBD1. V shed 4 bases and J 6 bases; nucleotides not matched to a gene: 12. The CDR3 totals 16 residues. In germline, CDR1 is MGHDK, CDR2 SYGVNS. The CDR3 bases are TGTGCCAGCAGTGGAGTAGGCGACAGGGGGGGGCCTGAAGCTTTCTTT. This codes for CASSGVGDRGGPEAFF. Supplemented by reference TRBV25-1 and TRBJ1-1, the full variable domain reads EADIYQTPRYLVIGTGKKITLECSQTMGHDKMYWYQQDPGMELHLIHYSYGVNSTEKGDLSSESTVSRIRTEHFPLTLESARPSHTSQYLCASSGVGDRGGPEAFFGQGTRLTVV.

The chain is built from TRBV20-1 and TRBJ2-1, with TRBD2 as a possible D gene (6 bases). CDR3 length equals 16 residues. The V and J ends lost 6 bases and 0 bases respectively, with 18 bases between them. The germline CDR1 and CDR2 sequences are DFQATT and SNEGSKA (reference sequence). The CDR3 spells CSARIPGRNSYNEQFF. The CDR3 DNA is TGCAGTGCCAGAATACCCGGGAGAAACTCCTACAATGAGCAGTTCTTC.

The CDR3: CASSKEGGFSPTLDTEAFF. Here the CDR3 DNA reads TGTGCCAGCAGCAAAGAAGGAGGTTTCTCCCCAACCCTGGACACTGAAGCTTTCTTT. The rearrangement links TRBV9 to TRBJ1-1, with no clear D. This CDR3 is built from 19 residues. With 4 bases removed from V and 3 bases from J, the gap between germline ends came to 28 bases. The germline CDR1 and CDR2 sequences are SGDLS and YYNGEE. Together with reference TRBV9 and TRBJ1-1, the CDR3 gives the full variable domain: DSGVTQTPKHLITATGQRVTLRCSPRSGDLSVYWYQQSLDQGLQFLIQYYNGEERAKGNILERFSAQQFPDLHSELNLSSLELGDSALYFCASSKEGGFSPTLDTEAFFGQGTRLTVV.

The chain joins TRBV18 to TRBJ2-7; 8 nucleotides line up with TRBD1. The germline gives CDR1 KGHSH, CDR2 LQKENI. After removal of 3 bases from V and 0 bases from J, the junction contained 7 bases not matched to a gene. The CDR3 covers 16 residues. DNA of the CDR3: TGTGCCAGCTCACCCAGGGACAGGATCGACTCCTACGAGCAGTACTTC. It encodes CASSPRDRIDSYEQYF.

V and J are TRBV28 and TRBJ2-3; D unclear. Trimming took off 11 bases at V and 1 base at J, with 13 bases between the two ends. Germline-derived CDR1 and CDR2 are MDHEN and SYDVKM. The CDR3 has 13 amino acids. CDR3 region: CASRADGTDTQYF. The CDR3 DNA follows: TGTGCCTCACGGGCCGATGGCACAGATACGCAGTATTTT.

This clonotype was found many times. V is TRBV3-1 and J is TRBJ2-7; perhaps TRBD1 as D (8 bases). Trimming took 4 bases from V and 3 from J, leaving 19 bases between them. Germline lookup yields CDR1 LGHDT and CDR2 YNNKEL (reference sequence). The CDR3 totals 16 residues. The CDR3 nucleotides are TGTGCCAGCAGCCCCCTACAGGGGGGGGGGCTCTACGAGCAGTACTTC. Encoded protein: CASSPLQGGGLYEQYF.